The 12 T cell receptor beta chains listed next were all sequenced from one sample in a study of T cells in Graves' hyperthyroidism and ophthalmopathy. What was amplified from RNA transcripts were TCR beta CDR3 regions. Primed by the HTBI set, a first-round RT-PCR was run on the TCR CDR3. Each CDR3 protein gets one entry after TCRdb re-called the multiplex PCR reads with MiXCR. The sample lists roughly 100,000 distinct CDR3 sequences, approximately 48% occurring once. Source material: blood. The source of these receptors is a man in his forties with Graves' hyperthyroidism.

V usage is TRBV7-8 and J usage is TRBJ1-5; D is ambiguous. The CDR3 consists of 11 residues. The germline V gene encodes CDR1 SGHVS and CDR2 FQNEAQ. V lost 4 bases, J lost 14 bases, and 12 bases lay in between. The CDR3 protein is CASSSTSNEHF. The CDR3 coding sequence is TGTGCCAGCAGCTCGACTAGCAACGAGCATTTT.

The gene calls are TRBV10-1 and TRBJ2-3, with 10 nucleotides matching TRBD2. Trimming took 4 bases from V and 1 from J; bases not matched to a gene: 11. Germline lookup yields CDR1 WNHNN and CDR2 SYGVQD (reference sequence). This CDR3 contains 18 residues. CDR3 amino acids: CASSAGYPGLAGTDTQYF. In nucleotides, the CDR3 is TGCGCCAGCAGTGCTGGGTACCCTGGACTAGCGGGCACAGATACGCAGTATTTT.

This chain connects TRBV29-1 to TRBJ1-2, with 9 bases matching TRBD1. The V gene end was trimmed by 5 bases and the J gene end by 1 base; junction bases not matched to a gene: 14. The CDR3 consists of 17 residues. The germline V gene has CDR1 SQVTM and CDR2 ANQGSEA. CDR3 in DNA: TGCAGCGTTCCCCTCCGGGGACAGGGAACTCTTAACTATGGCTACACCTTC. As protein: CSVPLRGQGTLNYGYTF.

This clonotype was picked up many times. The chain is built from TRBV9 and TRBJ2-1; TRBD1 is a possible D gene (6 bases). Looked up from germline, CDR1 is SGDLS and CDR2 is YYNGEE. The CDR3 has 15 residues. V was clipped by 0 bases and J by 3 bases, with 10 bases between them. In nucleotides, the CDR3 is TGTGCCAGCAGCGTAGTGGGGGCTAACTACAATGAGCAGTTCTTC. This gives the protein CASSVVGANYNEQFF.

This clonotype was picked up many times. The CDR3 bases are TGCGCCAGCAGCGCCGGGACAGTTTATTCCGGCACTGAAGCTTTCTTT. Its protein product is CASSAGTVYSGTEAFF. The J gene is TRBJ1-1, the V gene TRBV5-1, with TRBD1 identical over 7 bases. From germline, CDR1 is SGHRS and CDR2 YFSETQ. V gave up 4 bases and J gave up 4 bases; unmatched junction bases: 13. The CDR3 is 16 residues long. The full variable domain, completed using reference TRBV5-1 and TRBJ1-1, is KAGVTQTPRYLIKTRGQQVTLSCSPISGHRSVSWYQQTPGQGLQFLFEYFSETQRNKGNFPGRFSGRQFSNSRSEMNVSTLELGDSALYLCASSAGTVYSGTEAFFGQGTRLTVV.

This clonotype occurred many times. The V call is TRBV20-1, the J call TRBJ2-3; maybe TRBD2 (6 bases). This CDR3 region has 15 residues. Germline V gives CDR1 DFQATT, CDR2 SNEGSKA (reference sequence). The CDR3: CSSTARERGTDTQYF. CDR3 DNA sequence: TGCAGCTCTACAGCCCGGGAGAGGGGCACAGATACGCAGTATTTT.

There are many counts of this clonotype. The chain has TRBV2 and TRBJ2-1, with D possibly TRBD2 on 6 matching bases. The CDR3 has 15 residues. Germline assignment: CDR1 SNHLY and CDR2 FYNNEI. Trimming pared 5 bases from V and 8 bases from J, leaving 19 bases between. Written as DNA, the CDR3 is TGTGCCAGCAGTTGGGATGTGGGAGGCCTCTATGAGCAGTTCTTC. Translating it yields CASSWDVGGLYEQFF.

This clonotype was observed a handful of times. The chain uses TRBV2 and TRBJ2-7; D ambiguous. CDR1 is SNHLY and CDR2 is FYNNEI in the germline V gene. This CDR3 has 8 residues. V dropped 5 bases and J dropped 9 bases, with 2 bases sitting between them. The CDR3 sequence: CASSRQYF. The CDR3 nucleotides read TGTGCCAGCAGTCGGCAGTACTTC.

The V and J genes are TRBV2 and TRBJ2-7, with D maybe TRBD1 (5 bases). This CDR3 has 15 amino acids. Trimming shortened V by 6 bases and J by 7 bases, and 22 bases separated the two germline ends. Germline CDR1 and CDR2: SNHLY and FYNNEI. In nucleotides, the CDR3 is TGTGCCAGCAGAGTCTCTGGGGCGAACACCGGGGAGCAGTACTTC. Translation gives CASRVSGANTGEQYF.

This clonotype was seen just once. The CDR3 DNA reads TGTGCCAGCAGTGGAGGGGGGGGTTTTACGCAGTATTTT. Encoded protein: CASSGGGGFTQYF. The V call is TRBV2, the J call TRBJ2-3; the D gene is possibly TRBD2 (7 bases). Trimming took 4 bases from V and 8 from J, leaving 13 bases between them. CDR3 size: 13 residues. Germline CDR1 is SNHLY and CDR2 is FYNNEI.

This clonotype was observed once. DNA for the CDR3: TGTGCCAGCAGTTACTCGGACAGGGTAGGGAATGAGCAGTTCTTC. It specifies CASSYSDRVGNEQFF. The V and J genes are TRBV6-6 and TRBJ2-1; 8 bases are a match to TRBD1. Germline-derived CDR1 and CDR2 are MNHNY and SVGAGI (reference sequence). J was trimmed by 7 bases and V by 0 bases; bases with no gene match: 5. This CDR3 is built from 15 residues.

This clonotype was counted many times. The chain recombines TRBV9 with TRBJ2-1; possibly TRBD1 or TRBD2 for D (5 bases each). CDR1 is SGDLS and CDR2 is YYNGEE in the germline V gene. This CDR3 has 15 amino acids. The ends were cut back, 4 bases at V and 4 bases at J, with 15 bases in the middle. The CDR3 sequence: CASSPEGRGYNEQFF. CDR3 in DNA: TGTGCCAGCAGCCCAGAGGGGAGAGGGTACAATGAGCAGTTCTTC.